The rows below give T cell receptor beta chains drawn from one sample of a study of blood T cell repertoires in COVID-19. The data were produced by immunoSEQ multiplex PCR, yet TCRdb's version contains in-frame clones alone and is incomplete. The sample comprises around 65,000 clones, 80% to 85% of which are singletons, and about 15% rests with the top ten. The specimen sequenced was peripheral blood. The source is a man older than 75 with acute or convalescent COVID-19. The CDR3 runs from the conserved cysteine through the conserved F or W. A D gene is named only where the DNA matches it firmly. Part of the rows lack a size; the others show once, few, many or a class for expanded clones.

-	TRBD2	TRBV4-3	TRBJ2-3	TGCGCCAGCAGCCAAGGAGGGGCTAGCGGGGGGGTGGCAGATACGCAGTATTTT	CASSQGGASGGVADTQYF
-	TRBD1	TRBV24-1	TRBJ2-1	TGTGCCACCAGTGATGAACAGGGGAATGAGCAGTTCTTC	CATSDEQGNEQFF
-	TRBD2	TRBV11-2	TRBJ2-7	TGTGCCAGCAGCCTTCAGCGGGACCGCGGAGGGTACTTC	CASSLQRDRGGYF
-	-	TRBV21-1	TRBJ1-4	TGTGCCAGCAGCCCCCCGGCCTCGTGGGCTGAAAAACTGTTTTTT	CASSPPASWAEKLFF
once	-	TRBV7-3	TRBJ2-2	TGTGCCAGCAGCCAAGACAGAGGCACCGGGGAGCTGTTTTTT	CASSQDRGTGELFF
-	-	TRBV21-1	TRBJ1-1	TGTGCCAGCAGCCCCTGCACAGGGTCCATGAACACTGAAGCTTTCTTT	CASSPCTGSMNTEAFF
-	TRBD1	TRBV6-5	TRBJ2-2	TGTGCCAGCAGTAGGGACAGGGGGCCTACCGGGGAGCTGTTTTTT	CASSRDRGPTGELFF
-	-	TRBV12-3/TRBV12-4	TRBJ2-1	TGTGCCAGCGGGGACATTTCCTACAATGAGCAGTTCTTC	CASGDISYNEQFF
-	-	TRBV9	TRBJ2-5	TGTGCCAGCAGCGGTAGCCAAGAGACCCAGTACTTC	CASSGSQETQYF
-	TRBD1	TRBV16	TRBJ1-4	TGTGCCAGCAGCGATCGGGGACAGGGGAATGAAAAACTGTTTTTT	CASSDRGQGNEKLFF
-	TRBD1	TRBV9	TRBJ1-1	TGTGCCAGCAGCTTCGGGACAGGGGGGGACACTGAAGCTTTCTTT	CASSFGTGGDTEAFF
-	-	TRBV11-1	TRBJ1-3	TGTGCCAGCAGCGGCGCTAGGCGTGGAAACACCATATATTTT	CASSGARRGNTIYF
-	TRBD1	TRBV5-1	TRBJ1-6	TGCGCCAGCAGCTCTACGGGACAGAATAATTCACCCCTCCACTTT	CASSSTGQNNSPLHF
-	TRBD1	TRBV4-1	TRBJ1-5	TGCGCCAGCAGCCAGGTAAGGGGGACAGGGAGAGGCAATCAGCCCCAGCATTTT	CASSQVRGTGRGNQPQHF
-	TRBD2	TRBV5-4	TRBJ2-2	TGTGCCAGCATCGCCGGGACTAGCGGGAGGTCAATCGGGGAGCTGTTTTTT	CASIAGTSGRSIGELFF
-	-	TRBV19	TRBJ2-1	TGTGCCAGTAGTACCTGGACAGTAAATGAGCAGTTCTTC	CASSTWTVNEQFF
-	-	TRBV2	TRBJ2-2	TGTGCCAGCAGTGAAATGGGGGGTTTCACCGGGGAGCTGTTTTTT	CASSEMGGFTGELFF
-	TRBD2	TRBV5-4	TRBJ2-7	TGTGCCAGCAGCCAAGCGGGAGTCTACGAGCAGTACTTC	CASSQAGVYEQYF
few	TRBD2	TRBV5-1	TRBJ2-7	TGCGCCAGCAGCTTGGGACGGGAGGGCCTCTACGAGCAGTACTTC	CASSLGREGLYEQYF
-	-	TRBV19	TRBJ1-4	TGTGCCAGTAGTATGCTGGCTACTAATGAAAAACTGTTTTTT	CASSMLATNEKLFF
-	TRBD1	TRBV6-5	TRBJ1-2	TGTGCCAGCAGCCGCACGCCCGGGACAGCCTATGGCTACACCTTC	CASSRTPGTAYGYTF
few	TRBD1	TRBV19	TRBJ1-3	TGTGCCAGTAGTCCGACAGGGGACACCATATATTTT	CASSPTGDTIYF